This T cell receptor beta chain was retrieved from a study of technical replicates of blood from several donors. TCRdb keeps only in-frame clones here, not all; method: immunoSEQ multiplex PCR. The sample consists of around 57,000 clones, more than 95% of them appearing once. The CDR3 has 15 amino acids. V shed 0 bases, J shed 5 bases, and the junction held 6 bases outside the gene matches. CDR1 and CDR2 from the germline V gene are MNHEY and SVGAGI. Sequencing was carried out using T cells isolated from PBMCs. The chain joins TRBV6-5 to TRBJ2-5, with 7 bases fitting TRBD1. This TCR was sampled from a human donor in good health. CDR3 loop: CASSYSQGEWETQYF. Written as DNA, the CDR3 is TGTGCCAGCAGTTACTCCCAGGGGGAATGGGAGACCCAGTACTTC.